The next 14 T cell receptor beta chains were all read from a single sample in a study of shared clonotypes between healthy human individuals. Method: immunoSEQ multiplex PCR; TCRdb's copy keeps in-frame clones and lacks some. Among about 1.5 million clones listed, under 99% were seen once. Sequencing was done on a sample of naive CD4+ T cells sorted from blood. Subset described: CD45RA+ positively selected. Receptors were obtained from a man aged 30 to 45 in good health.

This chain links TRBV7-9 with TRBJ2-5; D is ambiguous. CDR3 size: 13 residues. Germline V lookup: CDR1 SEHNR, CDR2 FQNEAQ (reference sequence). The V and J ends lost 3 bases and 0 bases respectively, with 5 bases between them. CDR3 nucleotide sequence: TGTGCCAGCAGCTTGACGGACCAAGAGACCCAGTACTTC. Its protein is CASSLTDQETQYF.

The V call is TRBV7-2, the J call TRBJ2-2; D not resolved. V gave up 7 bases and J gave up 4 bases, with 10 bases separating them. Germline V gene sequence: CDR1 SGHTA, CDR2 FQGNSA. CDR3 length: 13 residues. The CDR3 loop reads CASTVRVTGELFF. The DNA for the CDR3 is TGTGCCAGCACCGTCCGGGTCACCGGGGAGCTGTTTTTT.

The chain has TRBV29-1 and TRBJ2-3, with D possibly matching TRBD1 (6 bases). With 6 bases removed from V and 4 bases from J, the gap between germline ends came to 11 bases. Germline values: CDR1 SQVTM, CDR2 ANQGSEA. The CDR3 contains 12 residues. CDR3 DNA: TGCAGCGTCCTTGAGGGGGCAGATACGCAGTATTTT. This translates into CSVLEGADTQYF.

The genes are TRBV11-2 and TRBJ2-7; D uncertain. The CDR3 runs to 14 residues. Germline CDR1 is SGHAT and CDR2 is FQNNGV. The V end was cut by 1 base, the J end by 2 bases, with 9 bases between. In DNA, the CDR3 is TGTGCCAGCAGCTTAGTTCGGATTCCCTACGAGCAGTACTTC. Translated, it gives CASSLVRIPYEQYF.

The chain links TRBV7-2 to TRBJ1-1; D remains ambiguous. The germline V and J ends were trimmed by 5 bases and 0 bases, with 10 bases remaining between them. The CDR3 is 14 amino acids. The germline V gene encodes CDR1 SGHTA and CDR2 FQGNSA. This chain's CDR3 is CASSRWGMNTEAFF. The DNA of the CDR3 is TGTGCCAGCAGCCGATGGGGTATGAACACTGAAGCTTTCTTT.

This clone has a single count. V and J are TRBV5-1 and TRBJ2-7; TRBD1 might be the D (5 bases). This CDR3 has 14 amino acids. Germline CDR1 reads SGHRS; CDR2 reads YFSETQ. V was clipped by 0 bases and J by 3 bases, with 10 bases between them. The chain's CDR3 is CASSLELDSYEQYF. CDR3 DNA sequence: TGCGCCAGCAGCTTGGAACTTGACAGCTACGAGCAGTACTTC.

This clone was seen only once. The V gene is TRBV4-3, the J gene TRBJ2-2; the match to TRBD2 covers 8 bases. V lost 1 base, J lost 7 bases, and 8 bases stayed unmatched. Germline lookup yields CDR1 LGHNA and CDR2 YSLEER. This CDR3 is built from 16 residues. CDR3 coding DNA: TGCGCCAGCAGCCAAGGTCCCGGGACTAGTCACGGGGAGCTGTTTTTT. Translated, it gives CASSQGPGTSHGELFF.

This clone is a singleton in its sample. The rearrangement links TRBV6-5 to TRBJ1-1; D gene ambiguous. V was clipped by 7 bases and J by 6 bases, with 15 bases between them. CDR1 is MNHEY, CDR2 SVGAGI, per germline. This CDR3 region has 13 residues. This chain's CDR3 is CASTQRREAEAFF. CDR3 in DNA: TGTGCCAGCACCCAAAGGAGGGAGGCTGAAGCTTTCTTT.

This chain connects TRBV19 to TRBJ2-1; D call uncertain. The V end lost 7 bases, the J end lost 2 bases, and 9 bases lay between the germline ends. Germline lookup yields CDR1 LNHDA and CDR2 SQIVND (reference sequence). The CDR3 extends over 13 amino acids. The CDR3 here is CASTEFPYNEQFF. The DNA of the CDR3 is TGTGCCAGTACCGAATTTCCCTACAATGAGCAGTTCTTC.

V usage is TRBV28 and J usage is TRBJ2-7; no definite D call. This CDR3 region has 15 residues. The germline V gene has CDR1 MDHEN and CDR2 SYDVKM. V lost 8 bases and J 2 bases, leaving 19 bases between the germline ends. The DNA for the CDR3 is TGTGCCAGCGCCGGCGCGTTCCCCCCCACCTACGAGCAGTACTTC. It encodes CASAGAFPPTYEQYF.

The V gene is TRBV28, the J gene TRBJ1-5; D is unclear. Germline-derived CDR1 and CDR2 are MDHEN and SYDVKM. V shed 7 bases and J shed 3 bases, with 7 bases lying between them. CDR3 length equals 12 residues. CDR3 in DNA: TGTGCCAGCAAAGTTCTCAATCAGCCCCAGCATTTT. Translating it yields CASKVLNQPQHF.

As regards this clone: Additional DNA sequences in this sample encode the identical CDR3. The CDR3 spells CASSPASGSYEQYF. The CDR3 DNA reads TGTGCCAGCTCACCCGCTAGCGGGAGCTACGAGCAGTACTTC. The chain combines TRBV18 with TRBJ2-7; 10 nucleotides agree with TRBD2. The germline V gene has CDR1 KGHSH and CDR2 LQKENI. This CDR3 spans 14 amino acids. Trimming cost V 3 bases and J 3 bases; bases outside gene matches: 2.

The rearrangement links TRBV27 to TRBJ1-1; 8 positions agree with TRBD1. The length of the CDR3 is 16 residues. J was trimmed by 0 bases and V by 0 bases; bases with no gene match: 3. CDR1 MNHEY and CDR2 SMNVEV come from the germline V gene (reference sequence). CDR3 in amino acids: CASSLSGTGLNTEAFF. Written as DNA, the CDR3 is TGTGCCAGCAGTTTATCCGGGACAGGCCTGAACACTGAAGCTTTCTTT.

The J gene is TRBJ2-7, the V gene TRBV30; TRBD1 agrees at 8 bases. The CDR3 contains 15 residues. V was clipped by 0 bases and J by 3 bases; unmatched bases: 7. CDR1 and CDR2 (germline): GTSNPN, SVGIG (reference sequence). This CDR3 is CAWSVARGRFYEQYF. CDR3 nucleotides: TGTGCCTGGAGTGTAGCCAGGGGGCGTTTCTACGAGCAGTACTTC.